This TCR beta chain was captured by sequencing in a study of OX40 agonist ivuxolimab in advanced cancers. Study summary: The treatment was a fully human IgG2 OX40 agonist, ivuxolimab. The study's findings and limits: Relative to CD4+, CD8+ T cells held more expanded clones on average.

In germline, CDR1 is SGHNT, CDR2 YENEEA. The CDR3 has 15 amino acids. V trimming: 5 bases; J trimming: 8 bases; junction bases outside the gene matches: 7. About this clone itself: Its antigen is not identified.

Using immunoSEQ multiplex PCR, the repertoire was profiled, and TCRdb retains in-frame clones only, with some absent. The profile shows about 80,000 clones, around 80% of them singletons. Sequences were derived from CD4+ or CD8+ T cells sorted from blood, sampled in a trial of the OX40 agonist ivuxolimab. The clonotype was recovered from an adult with an advanced solid tumor such as melanoma, head and neck, liver or kidney cancer. The J gene is TRBJ2-1, the V gene TRBV11-3; the match to TRBD2 covers 12 bases. The CDR3 region is CASSRGLAGSDEQFF. CDR3 in DNA: TGTGCCAGCAGCCGCGGACTAGCGGGAAGCGATGAGCAGTTCTTC.